These 22 T cell receptor beta chains originate from one sample sequenced in a study of CD8 T cells in ankylosing spondylitis (TCRdb year 2017). The protocol used for the library was 5' RACE. The sequencing machine was an Illumina HiSeq 2500. The public reads were reprocessed in TCRdb via fastp at Q25 and MiXCR, keeping in-frame beta chains. Identical CDR3 protein sequences are pooled into one entry, listed with their most common genes and DNA. The sample yields some 270,000 distinct CDR3 sequences; 18% were counted once. The leading ten clones occupy less than 35% of the sample. The sample taken for sequencing was blood, either unsorted or a sorted T cell fraction (not recorded which). The receptors shown here come from a male donor with ankylosing spondylitis or in good health (not recorded which).

This clonotype was seen ten or more times. The chain is built from TRBV6-8 and TRBJ2-5; no clear D. This CDR3 is 14 amino acids long. Germline-derived CDR1 and CDR2 are MNHGY and SAAAGT. Between the trimmed V and J ends, which lost 0 bases and 6 bases, there was a span of 11 bases. This chain's CDR3 is CASSYSGSSKTQYF. The CDR3 DNA reads as TGTGCCAGCAGTTACTCGGGTTCCTCAAAGACCCAGTACTTC.

This clonotype showed up just a few times. The rearrangement joins TRBV2 to TRBJ2-7; 7 positions agree with TRBD2. The length of the CDR3 is 14 residues. Losses at the gene ends were 5 bases for V and 6 bases for J; bases not matched to a gene: 10. Germline V gives CDR1 SNHLY, CDR2 FYNNEI. CDR3 bases: TGTGCCAGCAGTACGGGACTACAATCCGGCGAGCAGTACTTC. Amino acid sequence: CASSTGLQSGEQYF.

The V and J genes are TRBV19 and TRBJ2-2; D might be TRBD1 or TRBD2, each matching 5 bases. With 7 bases removed from V and 6 bases from J, the gap between germline ends came to 15 bases. The CDR3 is made up of 14 amino acids. Germline V gene sequence: CDR1 LNHDA, CDR2 SQIVND (reference sequence). The CDR3 DNA reads TGTGCCAGTATTGGGACCCAGGGTTCCGGGGAGCTGTTTTTT. Residues: CASIGTQGSGELFF.

The gene calls are TRBV4-3 and TRBJ2-2; perhaps TRBD2 as D (5 bases). Germline CDR1 reads LGHNA; CDR2 reads YSLEER. V shed 0 bases and J shed 7 bases, with 9 bases lying between them. This CDR3 region has 14 residues. The CDR3 nucleotides are TGCGCCAGCAGCCAAGATCTCAGCGGCGGGGAGCTGTTTTTT. This translates into CASSQDLSGGELFF.

This chain joins TRBV6-4 and TRBJ1-4, with TRBD1 identical over 10 bases. The CDR3 has 15 amino acids. CDR1 and CDR2 (germline): MRHNA, SNTAGT. The junction had 2 bases not matched to a gene; V was cut back by 4 bases and J by 3 bases. DNA for the CDR3: TGTGCCAGCAGTGCCGGGACAGGGGCTAATGAAAAACTGTTTTTT. It encodes CASSAGTGANEKLFF.

The genes are TRBV7-2 and TRBJ2-1, with 9 bases fitting TRBD2. V shed 0 bases, J shed 5 bases, and the junction held 5 bases outside the gene matches. The CDR3 covers 16 residues. Germline values: CDR1 SGHTA, CDR2 FQGNSA. CDR3: CASSLATSGPHNEQFF. The DNA for the CDR3 is TGTGCCAGCAGCTTAGCGACTAGCGGACCTCACAATGAGCAGTTCTTC.

The chain joins TRBV12-3 or TRBV12-4 to TRBJ2-1; D perhaps matches TRBD2 (6 bases). The length of the CDR3 is 17 residues. Trimming removed 6 bases from V and 3 bases from J, with 21 bases in between. CDR3 DNA: TGTGCCAGCAGAGGGCCACCGGGGGACGTAGGCTACAATGAGCAGTTCTTC. It is translated as CASRGPPGDVGYNEQFF.

The chain uses TRBV6-5 and TRBJ2-1; 9 bases map to TRBD2. The germline V gene has CDR1 MNHEY and CDR2 SVGAGI. This CDR3 contains 17 residues. V was clipped by 0 bases and J by 0 bases; unmatched bases: 3. The CDR3 region has the DNA TGTGCCAGCAGTTACTCATATAGCGGGAGCTCCTACAATGAGCAGTTCTTC. This gives the protein CASSYSYSGSSYNEQFF.

In nucleotides, the CDR3 is TGTGCCAGCAGTTTGGGCCGGCTTGATCAGCCCCAGCATTTT. Translating it yields CASSLGRLDQPQHF. The chain combines TRBV27 with TRBJ1-5, with no clear D. Germline V gives CDR1 MNHEY, CDR2 SMNVEV (reference sequence). Trimming shortened V by 3 bases and J by 5 bases, and 11 bases separated the two germline ends. The CDR3 runs 14 residues.

The chain uses TRBV4-1 and TRBJ2-7; no firm D call. V was cut by 1 base and J by 1 base, with 5 bases left in between. Germline loops: CDR1 MGHRA, CDR2 YSYEKL. The CDR3 is made up of 13 amino acids. In DNA form, the CDR3 reads TGCGCCAGCAGCCAAGTCGAGTCCTACGAGCAGTACTTC. Translation: CASSQVESYEQYF.

This clonotype was seen a handful of times. The genes are TRBV12-3 or TRBV12-4 and TRBJ2-7; D gene ambiguous. Trimming removed 0 bases from V and 2 bases from J, with 8 bases in between. The CDR3 length is 14 residues. The CDR3 loop reads CASSLAERPYEQYF. As DNA, the CDR3 is TGTGCCAGCAGTTTAGCGGAGCGTCCCTACGAGCAGTACTTC.

The table lists this clonotype with a few counts. The V gene is TRBV3-1, the J gene TRBJ2-2; 9 nucleotides align to TRBD2. With V trimmed by 1 base and J by 8 bases, 8 bases remained unmatched. Germline V gene sequence: CDR1 LGHDT, CDR2 YNNKEL (reference sequence). The length of the CDR3 is 16 residues. CDR3 amino acids: CASSQVRGRAPGELFF. The CDR3, as DNA: TGTGCCAGCAGCCAAGTACGCGGGAGGGCCCCAGGGGAGCTGTTTTTT. Based on the CDR3 plus reference TRBV3-1 and TRBJ2-2, the full variable domain is DTAVSQTPKYLVTQMGNDKSIKCEQNLGHDTMYWYKQDSKKFLKIMFSYNNKELIINETVPNRFSPKSPDKAHLNLHINSLELGDSAVYFCASSQVRGRAPGELFFGEGSRLTVL.

This clonotype was observed many times. The chain uses TRBV4-1 and TRBJ2-2, with 7 bases identical to TRBD1. CDR1 and CDR2 from the germline V gene are MGHRA and YSYEKL. Trimming cost V 0 bases and J 3 bases; bases outside gene matches: 1. The CDR3 loop spans 15 amino acids. The CDR3 loop is CASSQDDRDTGELFF. CDR3 sequence (DNA): TGCGCCAGCAGCCAAGACGACAGGGACACCGGGGAGCTGTTTTTT.

CDR3 residues: CSASWDNSYEQYF. Written as DNA, the CDR3 is TGCAGTGCTAGTTGGGACAACTCCTACGAGCAGTACTTC. The J gene is TRBJ2-7, the V gene TRBV20-1; D is possibly TRBD1 (6 bases). Germline values: CDR1 DFQATT, CDR2 SNEGSKA (reference sequence). V was cut by 3 bases and J by 0 bases, with 9 bases left in between. This CDR3 contains 13 residues.

This rearrangement joins TRBV28 to TRBJ2-5, with 8 bases aligning to TRBD2. The CDR3 covers 17 residues. In germline, CDR1 is MDHEN, CDR2 SYDVKM. Trimming took 5 bases from V and 0 from J; bases not matched to a gene: 11. The DNA for the CDR3 is TGTGCCAGCAGTCCTGCTCGGGCTAGCGGGTACCAAGAGACCCAGTACTTC. It specifies CASSPARASGYQETQYF.

This clonotype has at least ten counts. V gene TRBV4-1 combines with J gene TRBJ2-7; D remains ambiguous. Between the trimmed V and J ends, which lost 0 bases and 4 bases, there was a span of 4 bases. Per germline, CDR1 MGHRA and CDR2 YSYEKL. The CDR3 runs 12 residues. CDR3 sequence reads: CASSQEGYEQYF. For the CDR3, the DNA is TGCGCCAGCAGCCAAGAAGGTTACGAGCAGTACTTC.

J is TRBJ2-3 and V is TRBV10-3, with D uncertain. The CDR3 totals 15 residues. With 2 bases removed from V and 0 bases from J, the gap between germline ends came to 9 bases. Per the germline V gene, CDR1 is ENHRY and CDR2 is SYGVKD. The CDR3 nucleotides read TGTGCCATCAGTGAGGTAGTAGGAAGCACAGATACGCAGTATTTT. This encodes CAISEVVGSTDTQYF.

The V and J genes are TRBV9 and TRBJ2-7; the D is unclear. Germline V gives CDR1 SGDLS, CDR2 YYNGEE. Deletions cut 3 bases from V and 0 bases from J, with 16 bases between. CDR3 length: 16 residues. The CDR3 reads CASSAVAAQTSYEQYF. CDR3 sequence (DNA): TGTGCCAGCAGCGCCGTGGCTGCACAAACCTCCTACGAGCAGTACTTC. The full variable domain, its missing parts supplied by reference TRBV9 and TRBJ2-7, is DSGVTQTPKHLITATGQRVTLRCSPRSGDLSVYWYQQSLDQGLQFLIQYYNGEERAKGNILERFSAQQFPDLHSELNLSSLELGDSALYFCASSAVAAQTSYEQYFGPGTRLTVT.

This clonotype was detected only a few times. The gene calls are TRBV12-3 or TRBV12-4 and TRBJ2-5, with D hard to call. This CDR3 region has 11 residues. Trimming left V 5 bases short and J 2 bases short, with 3 bases between. Here the CDR3 reads CASSQQETQYF. CDR3 DNA sequence: TGTGCCAGCAGTCAACAAGAGACCCAGTACTTC.

This clonotype was observed a few times. The genes are TRBV28 and TRBJ2-7; 9 nucleotides line up with TRBD2. This CDR3 has 17 residues. Looked up from germline, CDR1 is MDHEN and CDR2 is SYDVKM. The V gene end was trimmed by 7 bases and the J gene end by 3 bases; junction bases not matched to a gene: 16. In nucleotides, the CDR3 is TGTGCCAGCAACCCTAGCGGGATGACCTCATCTTTCTACGAGCAGTACTTC. Translating gives CASNPSGMTSSFYEQYF.

This clonotype showed up many times. The chain has TRBV12-3 or TRBV12-4 and TRBJ2-1; 9 positions match TRBD2. Unmatched junction bases numbered 0, after V lost 4 bases and J lost 2 bases. There are 14 residues in the CDR3. The CDR3 DNA is TGTGCCAGCAGTTGGACTAGCGCCTACAATGAGCAGTTCTTC. It encodes CASSWTSAYNEQFF.

The sample holds many counts of this clonotype. V usage is TRBV12-3 or TRBV12-4 and J usage is TRBJ2-1; D ambiguous. The CDR3 spans 12 residues. V was shortened by 2 bases and J by 6 bases, with 5 bases between the two germline ends. CDR3 sequence reads: CASSLRGNEQFF. The CDR3 DNA reads as TGTGCCAGCAGTTTACGCGGCAATGAGCAGTTCTTC.